The present entry profiles one TCR beta chain with its context. Its antigen is not known. The CDR3 loop spans 13 amino acids. Germline V lookup: CDR1 SQVTM, CDR2 ANQGSEA. V dropped 3 bases and J dropped 5 bases, with 12 bases sitting between them. Those with hyperthyroidism were 18 to 65 years old, newly diagnosed, and ill for under 2 months. Reasons for excluding patients were uncontrolled infection, other autoimmune disease, pregnancy or lactation. For the diagnoses, clinical symptoms, serum thyroxine and TRAb, thyroid ultrasound and orbital computed tomography were used. The data were taken from a study of T cells in Graves' hyperthyroidism and ophthalmopathy. The study, taken as a whole, reports: The blood repertoire included most of the expanded thyroid clonotypes above 0.001.

TCR beta CDR3 sequences were amplified from RNA transcripts. A first-round RT-PCR of the TCR CDR3 used the HTBI primer set. TCRdb re-called the multiplex PCR reads through MiXCR, storing one row per CDR3 protein. The profile shows about 570,000 distinct CDR3 sequences, about 15% of them singletons. The chain carries TRBV29-1 and TRBJ2-3; possible D gene TRBD1, 5 bases. The sample comprised blood. This receptor was identified in a woman in her thirties or forties with Graves' hyperthyroidism. CDR3 coding DNA: TGCAGCGTTGAGACAGAGGTCCTAGATACGCAGTATTTT. Protein product: CSVETEVLDTQYF.